Listed below are T cell receptor beta chains from one sample, sequenced in a study of T-cell reconstitution after alpha-beta-depleted transplantation in children. TCRdb fed the PCR reads into MiXCR, producing one record per CDR3 protein. The sample holds 240,000 or so distinct CDR3 sequences, 8.2% seen once. The source was PBMCs, mostly from graft donor cells, collected 180 days after TCRalphabeta/CD19-depleted stem cell transplant. These receptors came from a male patient younger than 18 who had a stem cell transplant for acute lymphoblastic leukemia, so the T cells may come from the graft donor. The CDR3 runs from the conserved cysteine through the conserved F or W. A D gene is named only where the DNA matches it firmly. Where a row states a size, it is once, few, many or the class of an expanded clone; other rows omit it.

TRBJ2-5	TRBD1	TRBV29-1	many	TGCAGCGTTGTGGACAGGGTTGAGACCCAGTACTTC	CSVVDRVETQYF
TRBJ2-3	TRBD1	TRBV20-1	-	TGCAGTGTCCTACCGGGACAGGGGACGTCGGGAGATACGCAGTATTTT	CSVLPGQGTSGDTQYF
TRBJ2-2	-	TRBV28	many	TGTGCCAGCACCCTCGGAACCGGGGAGCTGTTTTTT	CASTLGTGELFF
TRBJ1-3	-	TRBV6-5	many	TGTGCCAGCAGTTACTCCGGGACTGGCTCTCGCTCTGGAAACACCATATATTTT	CASSYSGTGSRSGNTIYF
TRBJ2-7	-	TRBV7-2	many	TGTGCCAGCAGAAATCTAGCTGGGGGAGTCCACTACGAGCAGTACTTC	CASRNLAGGVHYEQYF
TRBJ1-2	TRBD1	TRBV12-3/TRBV12-4	many	TGTGCCAGCAGTTGGGACAGCCCCTATGGCTACACCTTC	CASSWDSPYGYTF
TRBJ2-7	-	TRBV28	many	TGTGCCAGCAGTCGATCAGGGAATGAGCAGTACTTC	CASSRSGNEQYF
TRBJ2-5	-	TRBV20-1	many	TGCAGTGCTAGAGGGGACAAAAAAGCGGAGACCCAGTACTTC	CSARGDKKAETQYF
TRBJ1-3	-	TRBV7-6	many	TGTGCCAGCAGCTTAAACCCGGGACTAGGGACTGGAAACACCATATATTTT	CASSLNPGLGTGNTIYF
TRBJ2-1	TRBD1	TRBV9	many	TGTGCCAGCAGCGGGGACAGGGTTCTAAACTACAATGAGCAGTTCTTC	CASSGDRVLNYNEQFF
TRBJ2-7	-	TRBV5-5	many	TGTGCCAGCAGCTTGGGTAGGGGGGCCTCCTACGAGCAGTACTTC	CASSLGRGASYEQYF
TRBJ2-3	TRBD2	TRBV11-2	many	TGTGCCAGCAGCTTAGTATTCGGGACTAGCCCACGCACAGATACGCAGTATTTT	CASSLVFGTSPRTDTQYF
TRBJ2-7	TRBD2	TRBV6-1	many	TGTGCCAGCAGTGAAGATCAGACTAGCACCTACGAGCAGTACTTC	CASSEDQTSTYEQYF
TRBJ1-1	TRBD1	TRBV12-5	many	TGTGCTAGTGGTTGGACCCTGACCTCAGAGGGGGCCACTGAAGCTTTCTTT	CASGWTLTSEGATEAFF
TRBJ2-5	-	TRBV20-1	many	TGCAGTGCTAGCGGACTTTTAGAGACCCAGTACTTC	CSASGLLETQYF
TRBJ1-2	-	TRBV4-2	once	TGTGCCATGGGCCCCGGGTCTAACTATGGCTACACCTTC	CAMGPGSNYGYTF
TRBJ1-5	TRBD1	TRBV15	many	TGTGCCACCAGCAGAGGCCGGGACAGGGATAATCAGCCCCAGCATTTT	CATSRGRDRDNQPQHF
TRBJ1-2	-	TRBV6-1	many	TGTGCCAGCAGTGAACGGAGCGACGGCTATGGCTACACCTTC	CASSERSDGYGYTF
TRBJ2-2	-	TRBV5-1	many	TGCGCCAGCAGTCAAAGCGGCAGATCCACCGGGGAGCTGTTTTTT	CASSQSGRSTGELFF
TRBJ2-3	-	TRBV20-1	many	TGCAGTGCTAGCGGGGGGCCTACGGGAGATACGCAGTATTTT	CSASGGPTGDTQYF
TRBJ2-2	-	TRBV3-1	many	TGTGCCAGCAGCCAAGAATCCCTAATGAACACCGGGGAGCTGTTTTTT	CASSQESLMNTGELFF
TRBJ2-3	TRBD1	TRBV6-5	many	TGTGCCAGCAGTTCCCTCCGGGACAGGACTACAGATACGCAGTATTTT	CASSSLRDRTTDTQYF
TRBJ2-1	-	TRBV12-3/TRBV12-4	many	TGTGCCAGCAGACCGAGCTCCTACAATGAGCAGTTCTTC	CASRPSSYNEQFF
TRBJ2-4	-	TRBV6-1	many	TGTGCCAGCAGTGAAAGGGGAGATGAGGGCATTCAGTACTTC	CASSERGDEGIQYF
TRBJ1-3	-	TRBV13	many	TGTGCCAGCAGCTTAGGTTCGGGCACCTTCACTCGAAACACCATATATTTT	CASSLGSGTFTRNTIYF
TRBJ2-7	-	TRBV21-1	many	TGTGCCAGCAGCAAATACGCAGGACAGCTAACCTACGAGCAGTACTTC	CASSKYAGQLTYEQYF
TRBJ2-5	TRBD1	TRBV3-1	many	TGTGCCAGCAGGCAACTTTCGGACAGGGGGGCTCAAGAGACCCAGTACTTC	CASRQLSDRGAQETQYF
TRBJ2-1	-	TRBV12-3/TRBV12-4	many	TGTGCCAGCAGCCCCGCTCTAGCCATCTACAATGAGCAGTTCTTC	CASSPALAIYNEQFF
TRBJ2-7	-	TRBV7-2	many	TGTGCCAGCAGCTTAGCGAAGGGGCCATCCTACGAGCAGTACTTC	CASSLAKGPSYEQYF
TRBJ2-7	-	TRBV24-1	many	TGTGCCACCAGTGATTCCTCCGGGGAGCGGCCCTGGGACGAGCAGTACTTC	CATSDSSGERPWDEQYF
TRBJ2-1	-	TRBV29-1	many	TGCAGCGTTGGCCTCGGGCTAGCAGTAGGGCACAATGAGCAGTTCTTC	CSVGLGLAVGHNEQFF
TRBJ1-2	-	TRBV6-5	many	TGTGCCAGCAGTTTTCGACAGGCAGGTGGCTACACCTTC	CASSFRQAGGYTF
TRBJ2-7	-	TRBV27	many	TGTGCCAGCCAAGGAAGCAGCTACGAGCAGTACTTC	CASQGSSYEQYF
TRBJ2-7	TRBD1	TRBV12-3/TRBV12-4	many	TGTGCCAGCAGTTTAGGGAACAGGGGCAGAAACGAGCAGTACTTC	CASSLGNRGRNEQYF
TRBJ2-5	-	TRBV5-5	many	TGTGCCAGCATCCGAAGCGTCCAAGAGACCCAGTACTTC	CASIRSVQETQYF
TRBJ1-5	-	TRBV3-1	many	TGTGCCAGCAGCCAAGATCAAGGGTGGGCCCAGCATTTT	CASSQDQGWAQHF
TRBJ1-5	-	TRBV6-5	many	TGTGCCAGCAGTTATTCGGGGCCAGGCAATCAGCCCCAGCATTTT	CASSYSGPGNQPQHF
TRBJ2-5	-	TRBV20-1	many	TGCAGTGCTAGAGATAGGCGAGGGGAGACCCAGTACTTC	CSARDRRGETQYF